Sequencing of this T cell receptor (beta chain) was carried out in a study of blood T cell repertoires in COVID-19. Across the whole study: Researchers got acute and convalescent COVID-19 samples from the United States, Italy and Spain. T cells, B-cell-depleted T cells, or PBMCs provided the cDNA or gDNA that served as material.

Measured with immunoSEQ multiplex PCR; TCRdb has only the in-frame clones, and not every one. The sample comprises roughly 200,000 clones, roughly 85% of which are singletons, and less than 15% rests with the top ten. The CDR3 loop spans 20 amino acids. Germline-derived CDR1 and CDR2 are SGHVS and FQNEAQ. V shed 3 bases and J shed 3 bases, with 27 bases lying between them. The sequence derives from a woman between 18 and 29 years old who had recovered from COVID-19. The rearrangement joins TRBV7-8 to TRBJ2-1; a possible D gene is TRBD2 (5 bases). Sequenced input: peripheral blood. CDR3 loop: CASSFRAGKPTTFLYNEQFF. The CDR3 DNA is TGTGCCAGCAGCTTCCGCGCGGGCAAACCCACAACGTTCCTCTACAATGAGCAGTTCTTC.